A selection of T cell receptor beta chains follows, all from one sample in a study of blood T cells in healthy people across ages. TCRdb reanalysed the 5' RACE reads using MiXCR and keeps one entry per CDR3 protein. The sample carries approximately 800,000 distinct CDR3 sequences, roughly 24% recorded once. The same specimen was also included in a second study, on T cells of mothers and their children.

The specimen was blood. The receptors stem from a boy aged 5-17 years in good health. Each CDR3 is given with its conserved first and last residue. A D gene is named only where the DNA matches it firmly. Clone size is stated in some rows and not others, as once, few, many or a class when expanded.

abundance	d_gene	v_gene	j_gene	CDR3nt	CDR3aa
-	-	TRBV3-1	TRBJ1-3	TGTGCCAGCAGCCAAGCGTCTTACACCATATATTTT	CASSQASYTIYF
few	-	TRBV7-9	TRBJ1-4	TGTGCCAGCAGCTCCAGGAGCTTTAATGAAAAACTGTTTTTT	CASSSRSFNEKLFF
-	-	TRBV30	TRBJ1-2	TGTGCCTGGAGTGTAACTGGGTCCGGAAGCTACACCTTC	CAWSVTGSGSYTF
few	TRBD1	TRBV2	TRBJ2-3	TGTGCCAGCAGTGATTCCAGGGGGCGCGGAGATACGCAGTATTTT	CASSDSRGRGDTQYF
many	-	TRBV7-9	TRBJ1-5	TGTGCCAGCAGCCTAGCGGGTGGAAATCAGCCCCAGCATTTT	CASSLAGGNQPQHF
-	TRBD1	TRBV20-1	TRBJ2-5	TGCAGTGCTAGAGTGCAGGGGGCGAAGACCCAGTACTTC	CSARVQGAKTQYF
-	-	TRBV10-1	TRBJ2-7	TGCGCCAGCAGTGAAGATTTCGGGGACTTAAGAACCGAGCAGTACTTC	CASSEDFGDLRTEQYF
-	TRBD1	TRBV20-1	TRBJ2-4	TGCAGTGCTATTCCTGGACAGGACAAAAACATTCAGTACTTC	CSAIPGQDKNIQYF
few	TRBD2	TRBV5-1	TRBJ2-3	TGCGCCAGCAGCTCTGGACTAGCGGGGGCGGAGGATACGCAGTATTTT	CASSSGLAGAEDTQYF
-	-	TRBV9	TRBJ1-5	TGTGCCAGCAGTGCAGGGGTAACAGATACGCAGCATTTT	CASSAGVTDTQHF
few	TRBD1	TRBV5-1	TRBJ2-7	TGCGCCAGCACTCCCCAAGCGGGACAGGGGAACAATGAGCAGTCCTTC	CASTPQAGQGNNEQSF
-	-	TRBV20-1	TRBJ2-1	TGCAGTGCTAGAGCGGGGATAAACTCCTACAATGAGCAGTTCTTC	CSARAGINSYNEQFF
-	TRBD1	TRBV6-5	TRBJ2-7	TGCGCCAGCAGTTACTCGGCAGGGGGAAGGTACGAGCAGTACTTC	CASSYSAGGRYEQYF
once	-	TRBV5-1	TRBJ2-7	TGCGCCAGCAGCTTGTACGGTACTGCCGAGCAGTACTTC	CASSLYGTAEQYF
-	-	TRBV12-3/TRBV12-4	TRBJ2-5	TGTGCCAGCAGGGGGACTTTTAAAGAGACCCAGTACTTC	CASRGTFKETQYF
-	-	TRBV14	TRBJ2-7	TGTGCCAGCAGCCCCAGTAGAGGAGTGGAGCAGTACTTC	CASSPSRGVEQYF
few	TRBD2	TRBV12-3/TRBV12-4	TRBJ2-5	TGTGCCAGCACCATTAGCGGGGCGGTGGAGACCCAGTACTTC	CASTISGAVETQYF
-	TRBD1	TRBV5-1	TRBJ1-4	TGCGCCAGCGGTCTTACAGGGGGCGATGAAAAACTGTTTTTT	CASGLTGGDEKLFF
few	TRBD2	TRBV20-1	TRBJ2-7	TGCAGTGCTAGAGAAGCGGGACTCGGGGAGCAGTACTTC	CSAREAGLGEQYF
few	-	TRBV7-3	TRBJ2-1	TGTGCCAGCAGCTTCACCGGGGGACGATACAATGAGCAGTTCTTC	CASSFTGGRYNEQFF
few	-	TRBV21-1	TRBJ1-4	TGTGCCAGCAGCAAAGAGGTTCGGGGCTTGGACAGCGCAACTAATGAAAAACTGTTTTTT	CASSKEVRGLDSATNEKLFF
-	TRBD1	TRBV19	TRBJ2-6	TGTGCCAGTAGCTCCGGGACAGGGCTCTCTGGGGCCAACGTCCTGACTTTC	CASSSGTGLSGANVLTF
few	TRBD1	TRBV7-2	TRBJ2-4	TGTGCCAGCAGCCCCCTCAGGGGGCGCGGCATTCAGTACTTC	CASSPLRGRGIQYF